This T cell receptor (beta chain) was sequenced in a study of blood T cell repertoires in COVID-19. CDR3 length: 13 amino acids. Looked up from germline, CDR1 is SGHTA and CDR2 is FQGNSA. V was clipped by 5 bases and J by 4 bases, with 10 bases between them. This clone was detected a few times. This sample also contains other DNA sequences that code for the same CDR3. Profiling relied on immunoSEQ multiplex PCR, and the TCRdb table lists in-frame clones only, not all of them. The sample consists of 100,000 to 150,000 clones, around 76% of them appearing once. Sequencing was carried out using peripheral blood. This TCR was sampled from a man in his sixties or seventies with acute or convalescent COVID-19. The chain has TRBV7-2 and TRBJ2-3, with TRBD2 as a possible D gene (6 bases). The CDR3, as DNA: TGTGCCAGCAGCGCGGGGAGGCCAGATACGCAGTATTTT. Translated: CASSAGRPDTQYF. Full variable domain (missing parts from reference TRBV7-2 and TRBJ2-3): GAGVSQSPSNKVTEKGKDVELRCDPISGHTALYWYRQSLGQGLEFLIYFQGNSAPDKSGLPSDRFSAERTGGSVSTLTIQRTQQEDSAVYLCASSAGRPDTQYFGPGTRLTVL.